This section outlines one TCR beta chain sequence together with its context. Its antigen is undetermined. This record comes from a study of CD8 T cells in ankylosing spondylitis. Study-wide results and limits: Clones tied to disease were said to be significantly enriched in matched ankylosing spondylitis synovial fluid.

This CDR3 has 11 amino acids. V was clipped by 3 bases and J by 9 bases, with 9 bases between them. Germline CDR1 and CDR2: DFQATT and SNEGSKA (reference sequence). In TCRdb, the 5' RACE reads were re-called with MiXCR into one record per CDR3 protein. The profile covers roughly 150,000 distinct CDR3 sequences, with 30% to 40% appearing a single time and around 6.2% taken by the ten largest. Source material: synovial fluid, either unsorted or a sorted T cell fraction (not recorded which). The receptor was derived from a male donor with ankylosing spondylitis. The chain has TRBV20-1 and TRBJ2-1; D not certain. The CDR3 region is CSASTLVEQFF. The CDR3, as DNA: TGCAGTGCTAGCACCCTAGTTGAGCAGTTCTTC.